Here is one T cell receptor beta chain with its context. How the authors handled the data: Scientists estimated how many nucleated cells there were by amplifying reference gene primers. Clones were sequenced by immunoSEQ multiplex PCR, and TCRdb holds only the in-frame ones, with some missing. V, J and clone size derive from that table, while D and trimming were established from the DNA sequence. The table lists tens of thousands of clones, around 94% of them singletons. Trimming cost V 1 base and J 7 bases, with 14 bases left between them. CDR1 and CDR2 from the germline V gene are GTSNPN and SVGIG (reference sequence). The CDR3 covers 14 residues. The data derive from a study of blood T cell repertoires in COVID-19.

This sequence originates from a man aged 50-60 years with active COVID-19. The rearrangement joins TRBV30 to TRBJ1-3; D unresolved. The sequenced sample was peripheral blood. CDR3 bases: TGTGCCTGGAGTGCTCGCGCCCTCCCGAACACCATATATTTT. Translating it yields CAWSARALPNTIYF.